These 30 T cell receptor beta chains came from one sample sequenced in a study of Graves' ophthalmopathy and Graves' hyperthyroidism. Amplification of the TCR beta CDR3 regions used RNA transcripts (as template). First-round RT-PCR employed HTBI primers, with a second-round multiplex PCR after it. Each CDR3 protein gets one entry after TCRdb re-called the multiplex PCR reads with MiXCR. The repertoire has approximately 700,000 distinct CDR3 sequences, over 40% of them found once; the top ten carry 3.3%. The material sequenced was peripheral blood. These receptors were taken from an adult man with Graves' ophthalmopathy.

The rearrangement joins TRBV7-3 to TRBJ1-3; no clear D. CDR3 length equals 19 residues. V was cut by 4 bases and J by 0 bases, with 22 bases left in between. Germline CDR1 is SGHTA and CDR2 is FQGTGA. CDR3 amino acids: CASSSPPGKGWSSGNTIYF. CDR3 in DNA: TGTGCCAGCAGCTCTCCCCCTGGGAAGGGTTGGAGCTCTGGAAACACCATATATTTT.

CDR3 nucleotides: TGTGCCAGCAGCCAACTAGCGGGGGGAGAGATGGAGCAGTACTTC. This encodes CASSQLAGGEMEQYF. The J gene is TRBJ2-7, the V gene TRBV4-2; 11 nucleotides line up with TRBD2. This CDR3 has 15 residues. CDR1 and CDR2 from the germline V gene are LGHNA and YNFKEQ. After removal of 2 bases from V and 7 bases from J, the junction contained 7 bases not matched to a gene.

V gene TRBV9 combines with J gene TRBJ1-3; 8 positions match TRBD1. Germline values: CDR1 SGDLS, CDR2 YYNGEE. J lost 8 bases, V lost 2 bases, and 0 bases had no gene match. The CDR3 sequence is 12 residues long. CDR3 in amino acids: CASSVTGDTIYF. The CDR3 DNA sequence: TGTGCCAGCAGCGTGACAGGGGACACCATATATTTT.

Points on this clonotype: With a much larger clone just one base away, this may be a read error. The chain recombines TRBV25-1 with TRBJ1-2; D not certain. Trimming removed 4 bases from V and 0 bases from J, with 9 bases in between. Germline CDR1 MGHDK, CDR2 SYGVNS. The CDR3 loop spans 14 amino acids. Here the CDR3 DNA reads TGTGCCAGCAGTGGGGCGTACACTAACTATGGCTACACCTTC. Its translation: CASSGAYTNYGYTF.

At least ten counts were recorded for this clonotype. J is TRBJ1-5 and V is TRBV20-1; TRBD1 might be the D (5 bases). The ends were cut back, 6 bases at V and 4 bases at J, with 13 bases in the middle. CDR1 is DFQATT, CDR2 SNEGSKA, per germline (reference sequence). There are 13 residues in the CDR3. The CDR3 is CSATLGLNQPQHF. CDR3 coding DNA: TGCAGTGCCACCCTGGGGCTTAATCAGCCCCAGCATTTT.

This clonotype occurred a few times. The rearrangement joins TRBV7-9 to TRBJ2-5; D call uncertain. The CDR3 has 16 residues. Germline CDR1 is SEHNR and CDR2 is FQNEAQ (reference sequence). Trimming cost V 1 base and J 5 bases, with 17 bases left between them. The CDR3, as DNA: TGTGCCAGCAGCTTAGTAAGCGATGTAAGACCGGAGACCCAGTACTTC. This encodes CASSLVSDVRPETQYF.

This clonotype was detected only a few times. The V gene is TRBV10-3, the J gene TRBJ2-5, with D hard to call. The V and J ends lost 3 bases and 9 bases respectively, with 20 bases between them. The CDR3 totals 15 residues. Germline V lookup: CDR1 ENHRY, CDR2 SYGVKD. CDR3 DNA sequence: TGTGCCATCAGTGACAAGGATTATAGCAATCAGCCCCAGTACTTC. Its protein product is CAISDKDYSNQPQYF.

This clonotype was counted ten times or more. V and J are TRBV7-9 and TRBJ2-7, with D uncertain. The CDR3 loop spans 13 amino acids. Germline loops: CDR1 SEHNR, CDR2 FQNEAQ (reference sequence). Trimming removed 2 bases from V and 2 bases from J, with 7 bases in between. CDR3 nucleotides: TGTGCCAGCAGCTTAAGACCAACCTACGAGCAGTACTTC. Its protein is CASSLRPTYEQYF.

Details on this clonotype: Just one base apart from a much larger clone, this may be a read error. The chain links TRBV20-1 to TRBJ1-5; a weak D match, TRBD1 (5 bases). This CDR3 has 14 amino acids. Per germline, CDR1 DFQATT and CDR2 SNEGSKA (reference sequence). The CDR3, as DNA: TGCGGTGCTTGGGACGGATTTAGCAATCAGCCCCAGCATTTT. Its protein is CGAWDGFSNQPQHF.

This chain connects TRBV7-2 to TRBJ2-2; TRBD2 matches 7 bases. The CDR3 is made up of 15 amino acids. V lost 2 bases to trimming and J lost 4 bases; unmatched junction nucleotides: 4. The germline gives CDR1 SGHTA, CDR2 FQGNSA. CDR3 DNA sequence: TGTGCCAGCAGCTTAAAGACGGGGGGCACCGGGGAGCTGTTTTTT. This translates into CASSLKTGGTGELFF.

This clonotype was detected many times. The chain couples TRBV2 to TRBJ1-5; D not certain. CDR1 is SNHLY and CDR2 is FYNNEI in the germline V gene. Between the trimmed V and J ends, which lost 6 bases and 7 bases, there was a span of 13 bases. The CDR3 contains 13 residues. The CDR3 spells CASRVTSGQPQHF. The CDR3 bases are TGTGCCAGCAGGGTGACATCAGGACAGCCCCAGCATTTT.

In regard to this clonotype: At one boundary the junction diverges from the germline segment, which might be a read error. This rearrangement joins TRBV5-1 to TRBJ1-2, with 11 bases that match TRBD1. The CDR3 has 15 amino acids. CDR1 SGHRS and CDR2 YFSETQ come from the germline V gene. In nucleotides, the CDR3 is TGTGCCAGCAGCTTGGCCGGACAGGGGGCCTATGGCTACACCTTC. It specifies CASSLAGQGAYGYTF.

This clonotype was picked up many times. CDR3 DNA: TGTGCCAGCAGCCCTAAGGAGGACAGGGGGCACACCGGGGAGCTGTTTTTT. It specifies CASSPKEDRGHTGELFF. The chain carries TRBV7-9 and TRBJ2-2, with 11 bases aligning to TRBD1. Germline-derived CDR1 and CDR2 are SEHNR and FQNEAQ (reference sequence). V was pared by 5 bases and J by 3 bases, with 8 bases of the junction left unmatched. CDR3 length equals 17 residues.

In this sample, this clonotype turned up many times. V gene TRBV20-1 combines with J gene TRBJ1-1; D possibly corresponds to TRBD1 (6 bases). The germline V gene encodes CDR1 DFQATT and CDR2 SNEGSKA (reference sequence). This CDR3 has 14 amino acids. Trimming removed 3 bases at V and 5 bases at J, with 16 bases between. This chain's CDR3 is CSARTPDSGTEAFF. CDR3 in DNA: TGCAGTGCTAGGACCCCGGACAGTGGTACTGAAGCTTTCTTT.

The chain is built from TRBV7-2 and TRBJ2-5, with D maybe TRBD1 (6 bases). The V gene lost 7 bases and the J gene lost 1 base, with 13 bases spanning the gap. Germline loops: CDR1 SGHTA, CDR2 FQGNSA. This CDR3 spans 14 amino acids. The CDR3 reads CASTYGQPQETQYF. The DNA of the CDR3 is TGTGCCAGCACCTACGGACAGCCCCAAGAGACCCAGTACTTC.

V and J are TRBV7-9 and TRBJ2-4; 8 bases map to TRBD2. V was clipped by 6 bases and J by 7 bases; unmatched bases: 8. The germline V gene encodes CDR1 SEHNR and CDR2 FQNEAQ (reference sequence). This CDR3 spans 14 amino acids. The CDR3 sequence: CASSPWTSINIQYF. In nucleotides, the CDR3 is TGTGCCAGCAGTCCTTGGACTAGCATCAACATTCAGTACTTC. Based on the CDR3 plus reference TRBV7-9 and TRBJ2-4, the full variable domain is DTGVSQNPRHKITKRGQNVTFRCDPISEHNRLYWYRQTLGQGPEFLTYFQNEAQLEKSRLLSDRFSAERPKGSFSTLEIQRTEQGDSAMYLCASSPWTSINIQYFGAGTRLSVL.

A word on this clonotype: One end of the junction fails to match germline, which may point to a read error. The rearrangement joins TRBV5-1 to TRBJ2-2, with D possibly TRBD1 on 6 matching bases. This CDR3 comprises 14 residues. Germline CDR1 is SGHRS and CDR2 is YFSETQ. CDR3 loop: CTSTLAGATGELFF. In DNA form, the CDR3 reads TGCACCAGCACGCTAGCAGGGGCCACCGGGGAGCTGTTTTTT.

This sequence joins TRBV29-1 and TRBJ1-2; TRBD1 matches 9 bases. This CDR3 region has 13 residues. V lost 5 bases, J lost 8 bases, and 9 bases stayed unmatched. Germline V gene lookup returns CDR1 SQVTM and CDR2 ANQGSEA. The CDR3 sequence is CSVPGTGTKGYTF. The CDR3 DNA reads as TGCAGCGTTCCCGGGACAGGGACGAAAGGCTACACCTTC.

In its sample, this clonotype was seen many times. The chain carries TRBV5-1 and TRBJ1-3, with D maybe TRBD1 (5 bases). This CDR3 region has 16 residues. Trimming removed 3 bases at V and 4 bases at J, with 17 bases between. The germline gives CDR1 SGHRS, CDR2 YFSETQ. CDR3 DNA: TGCGCCAGCAGCTCCCTAGAAGGGACGGACGGAAACACCATATATTTT. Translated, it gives CASSSLEGTDGNTIYF.

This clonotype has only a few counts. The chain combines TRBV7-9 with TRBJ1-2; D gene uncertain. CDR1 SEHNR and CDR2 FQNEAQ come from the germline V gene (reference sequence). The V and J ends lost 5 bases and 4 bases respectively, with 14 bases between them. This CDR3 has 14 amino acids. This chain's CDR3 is CASSQGGSLYGYTF. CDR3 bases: TGTGCCAGCAGCCAAGGAGGCAGCCTCTATGGCTACACCTTC. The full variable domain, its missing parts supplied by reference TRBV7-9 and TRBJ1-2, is DTGVSQNPRHKITKRGQNVTFRCDPISEHNRLYWYRQTLGQGPEFLTYFQNEAQLEKSRLLSDRFSAERPKGSFSTLEIQRTEQGDSAMYLCASSQGGSLYGYTFGSGTRLTVV.

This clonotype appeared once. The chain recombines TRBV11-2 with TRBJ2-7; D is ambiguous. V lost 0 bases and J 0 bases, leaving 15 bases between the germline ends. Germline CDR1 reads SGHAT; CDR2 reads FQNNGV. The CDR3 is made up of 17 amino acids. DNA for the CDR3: TGTGCCAGCAGCTTAGACAGGTTTATCAATCCCTCCTACGAGCAGTACTTC. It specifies CASSLDRFINPSYEQYF.

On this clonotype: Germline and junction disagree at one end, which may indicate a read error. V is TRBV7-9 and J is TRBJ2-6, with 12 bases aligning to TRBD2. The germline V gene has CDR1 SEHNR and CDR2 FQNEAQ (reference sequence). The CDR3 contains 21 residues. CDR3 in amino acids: CASSFYSSGRGYPSGANVLTF. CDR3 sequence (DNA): TGCGCCAGCAGCTTTTACTCTAGCGGGAGGGGCTATCCCTCTGGGGCCAACGTCCTGACTTTC.

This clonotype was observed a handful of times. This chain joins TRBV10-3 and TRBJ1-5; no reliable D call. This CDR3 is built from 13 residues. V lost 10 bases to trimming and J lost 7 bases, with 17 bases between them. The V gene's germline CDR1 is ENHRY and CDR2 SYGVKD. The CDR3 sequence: CASGLWDNQPQHF. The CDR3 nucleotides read TGTGCCAGCGGGCTCTGGGATAACCAGCCCCAGCATTTT.

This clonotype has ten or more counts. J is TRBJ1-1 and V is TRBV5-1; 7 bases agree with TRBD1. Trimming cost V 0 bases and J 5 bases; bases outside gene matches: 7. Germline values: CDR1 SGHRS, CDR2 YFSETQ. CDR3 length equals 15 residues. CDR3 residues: CASSLDTGVWTEAFF. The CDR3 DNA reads TGCGCCAGCAGCTTGGACACAGGGGTGTGGACTGAAGCTTTCTTT.

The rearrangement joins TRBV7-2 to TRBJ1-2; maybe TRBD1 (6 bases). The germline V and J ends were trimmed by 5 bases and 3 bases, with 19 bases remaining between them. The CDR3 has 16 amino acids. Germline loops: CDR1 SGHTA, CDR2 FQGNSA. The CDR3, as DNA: TGTGCCAGCAGCCACAGGGATTACAGGGCGTACTATGGCTACACCTTC. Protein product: CASSHRDYRAYYGYTF.

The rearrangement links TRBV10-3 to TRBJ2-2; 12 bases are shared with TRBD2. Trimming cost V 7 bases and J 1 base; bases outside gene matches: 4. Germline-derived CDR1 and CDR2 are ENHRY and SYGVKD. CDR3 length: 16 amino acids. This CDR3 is CAITTSGRLNTGELFF. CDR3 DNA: TGTGCCATCACAACTAGCGGGAGGCTGAACACCGGGGAGCTGTTTTTT.

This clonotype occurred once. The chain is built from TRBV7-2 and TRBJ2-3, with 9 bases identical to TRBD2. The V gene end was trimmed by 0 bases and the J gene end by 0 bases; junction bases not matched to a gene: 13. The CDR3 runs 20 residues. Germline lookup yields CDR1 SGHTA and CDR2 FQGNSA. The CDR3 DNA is TGTGCCAGCAGCTTAGCCTCCTGGGCTAGCGGGAAGCTGAGCACAGATACGCAGTATTTT. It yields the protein CASSLASWASGKLSTDTQYF.

The CDR3 region is CASSYQGGVNQPQHF. The CDR3 DNA reads as TGTGCCAGCAGCTACCAGGGAGGTGTCAATCAGCCCCAGCATTTT. V and J are TRBV6-5 and TRBJ1-5, with D possibly matching TRBD1 (5 bases). The CDR3 is 15 residues long. Germline CDR1 and CDR2: MNHEY and SVGAGI. Trimming removed 6 bases at V and 3 bases at J, with 15 bases between.

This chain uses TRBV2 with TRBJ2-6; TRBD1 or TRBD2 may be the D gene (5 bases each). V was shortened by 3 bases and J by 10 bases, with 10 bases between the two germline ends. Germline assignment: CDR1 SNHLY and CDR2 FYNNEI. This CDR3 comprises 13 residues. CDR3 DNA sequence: TGTGCCAGCAGTGATCGAGGGGTTAACGTCCTGACTTTC. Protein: CASSDRGVNVLTF.

CDR3: CASRRSGTGGNEQYF. CDR3 in DNA: TGTGCCAGCAGGCGTTCCGGGACAGGGGGAAATGAGCAGTACTTC. The chain has TRBV2 and TRBJ2-7; 11 bases match TRBD1. Germline CDR1 and CDR2: SNHLY and FYNNEI. After removal of 6 bases from V and 7 bases from J, the junction contained 11 bases not matched to a gene. The CDR3 loop spans 15 amino acids.